The rows below give T cell receptor beta chains drawn from one sample of a study of T cell changes during pregnancy in multiple sclerosis. Clones were sequenced by immunoSEQ multiplex PCR, and TCRdb holds only the in-frame ones, with some missing. Of under 50,000 clones in the sample, 80% to 95% were seen once. The material sequenced was CD4+ T cells from peripheral blood mononuclear cells, taken in the first trimester of pregnancy. The receptors were gathered from a female donor with multiple sclerosis, enrolled in a pregnancy study. Both conserved end residues are part of each CDR3. Each record gives: V gene, clone size, D gene, J gene, CDR3 protein, CDR3 DNA. The D gene is left open where the match is weak. Not every row has a clone size; where given, it reads once, few, many or a size class.

TRBV5-6,NA,TRBD2,TRBJ2-7,CASSTGTSGFSYEQYF,TGTGCCAGCAGCACCGGGACTAGCGGGTTCTCCTACGAGCAGTACTTC
TRBV29-1,NA,TRBD2,TRBJ2-1,CSVDGVSGRAWEQFF,TGCAGCGTTGACGGGGTCTCCGGGAGGGCCTGGGAGCAGTTCTTC
TRBV5-1,NA,TRBD2,TRBJ2-7,CASSASGTYEQYF,TGCGCCAGCAGTGCTAGCGGAACCTACGAGCAGTACTTC
TRBV9,NA,NA,TRBJ2-5,CASSVATRGPQETQYF,TGTGCCAGCAGCGTAGCGACCAGGGGACCCCAAGAGACCCAGTACTTC
TRBV9,NA,TRBD2,TRBJ2-3,CASSSGPTSDSTDTQYF,TGTGCCAGCAGCTCCGGCCCGACTAGCGATAGCACAGATACGCAGTATTTT
TRBV30,NA,TRBD1,TRBJ1-2,CAWSPGQGAGYTF,TGTGCCTGGAGCCCCGGACAGGGGGCTGGCTACACCTTC
TRBV4-3,NA,TRBD1,TRBJ2-7,CASSRNRPGGSYEQYF,TGCGCCAGCAGCCGGAATAGGCCAGGGGGTAGTTACGAGCAGTACTTC
TRBV5-1,NA,NA,TRBJ2-1,CASSTQGTNEQFF,TGCGCCAGCAGCACACAGGGCACCAATGAGCAGTTCTTC
TRBV5-1,NA,TRBD2,TRBJ2-2,CASAVAGTNTGELFF,TGCGCCAGCGCCGTAGCGGGCACGAACACCGGGGAGCTGTTTTTT
TRBV4-1,few,TRBD1,TRBJ1-1,CASSHPPGTGDTEAFF,TGCGCCAGCAGCCACCCTCCCGGGACAGGGGACACTGAAGCTTTCTTT
TRBV27,NA,TRBD1,TRBJ2-1,CASSDRVVTNEQFF,TGTGCCAGCAGCGACAGGGTAGTAACGAATGAGCAGTTCTTC
TRBV29-1,NA,NA,TRBJ2-7,CSVTTETAIYEQYF,TGCAGCGTTACCACCGAGACAGCTATCTACGAGCAGTACTTC
TRBV11-2,NA,NA,TRBJ1-2,CASSLGGAAYGYTF,TGTGCCAGCAGCTTAGGCGGGGCCGCGTATGGCTACACCTTC
TRBV27,NA,NA,TRBJ1-2,CASSLRENYGYTF,TGTGCCAGCAGCCTACGGGAAAACTATGGCTACACCTTC
TRBV28,NA,NA,TRBJ2-7,CASSLGSYYEQYF,TGTGCCAGCAGTTTGGGCAGTTACTACGAGCAGTACTTC
TRBV7-9,few,NA,TRBJ2-2,CASNPIDSFTGELFF,TGTGCCAGCAACCCGATTGACAGTTTCACCGGGGAGCTGTTTTTT
TRBV29-1,NA,NA,TRBJ2-7,CSVEVSSYEQYF,TGCAGCGTTGAGGTCAGCTCCTACGAGCAGTACTTC
TRBV7-2,NA,NA,TRBJ2-3,CASSLGTTRTDTQYF,TGTGCCAGCAGCTTAGGGACTACCCGCACAGATACGCAGTATTTT
TRBV6-5,NA,NA,TRBJ2-1,CASSYRGTPYNEQFF,TGTGCCAGCAGTTACAGGGGGACACCTTACAATGAGCAGTTCTTC
TRBV30,NA,TRBD1,TRBJ1-5,CAWSAGGGQGAGQPQHF,TGTGCCTGGAGTGCAGGGGGAGGGCAGGGGGCCGGTCAGCCCCAGCATTTT
TRBV19,NA,TRBD1,TRBJ2-1,CASSGRDRTHNEQFF,TGTGCCAGTAGTGGCCGGGACAGGACCCACAATGAGCAGTTCTTC
TRBV5-4,medium-sized,TRBD1,TRBJ1-3,CASSEDRGNTIYF,TGTGCCAGCAGCGAGGACAGGGGCAACACCATATATTTT
TRBV19,NA,TRBD1,TRBJ1-2,CASSQSAGTGYGDYTF,TGTGCCAGTAGCCAATCAGCCGGGACAGGATATGGTGACTACACCTTC
TRBV10-3,NA,TRBD1,TRBJ2-6,CAISESLGQGASGANVLTF,TGTGCCATCAGTGAGTCGCTGGGACAGGGGGCGTCTGGGGCCAACGTCCTGACTTTC
TRBV19,NA,TRBD2,TRBJ2-2,CASSIGLAVPTGELFF,TGTGCCAGTAGTATAGGACTAGCTGTGCCCACCGGGGAGCTGTTTTTT
TRBV27,NA,NA,TRBJ2-2,CASSLNRVSANTGELFF,TGTGCCAGCAGTTTAAACAGGGTTAGCGCCAACACCGGGGAGCTGTTTTTT
TRBV27,once,NA,TRBJ1-1,CASSPQGRTREAFF,TGTGCCAGCAGTCCACAGGGCCGAACGCGTGAAGCTTTCTTT
TRBV7-2,NA,NA,TRBJ2-7,CASSVNPGQVRNEQYF,TGTGCCAGCAGCGTCAACCCGGGACAAGTCAGAAACGAGCAGTACTTC
TRBV19,NA,TRBD1,TRBJ1-5,CASSAHRGGNQPQHF,TGTGCCAGTAGTGCTCACAGGGGAGGCAATCAGCCCCAGCATTTT
TRBV4-3,NA,NA,TRBJ2-1,CASSQPAQGEQFF,TGCGCCAGCAGCCAGCCTGCACAGGGCGAGCAGTTCTTC
TRBV6-6,NA,NA,TRBJ1-2,CASSYVPTNYGYTF,TGTGCCAGCAGTTACGTCCCCACAAACTATGGCTACACCTTC
TRBV19,NA,NA,TRBJ2-5,CASSTQGLQTQYF,TGTGCCAGTAGTACCCAGGGGTTACAGACCCAGTACTTC
TRBV11-2,few,NA,TRBJ1-1,CASSTTGVGNTEAFF,TGTGCCAGCAGCACGACCGGGGTCGGGAACACTGAAGCTTTCTTT
TRBV28,NA,TRBD2,TRBJ2-7,CASSTPRTSGAALGAYEQYF,TGTGCCAGCAGTACGCCCCGGACTAGCGGGGCCGCCCTAGGAGCCTACGAGCAGTACTTC
TRBV2,few,TRBD1,TRBJ1-1,CATRTGMNTEAFF,TGTGCCACACGGACAGGGATGAACACTGAAGCTTTCTTT
TRBV28,NA,NA,TRBJ2-3,CASSLVFTTSTDTQYF,TGTGCCAGCAGTTTGGTTTTCACCACTAGCACAGATACGCAGTATTTT